This T cell receptor (beta chain) comes out of a study of identical twins. V lost 4 bases and J 8 bases, leaving 15 bases between the germline ends. Germline V gene lookup returns CDR1 DFQATT and CDR2 SNEGSKA (reference sequence). The CDR3 covers 14 residues. TCRdb re-called the 5' RACE reads with MiXCR, one entry per CDR3 protein. The table has about 530,000 distinct CDR3 sequences, roughly 15% seen once. The table lists this clonotype with a few counts. These data also formed part of another study, on yellow fever vaccine responses in identical twins.

This TCR was recovered from a woman in her late teens or twenties in good health. Sequenced sample: CD4+ T cells sorted from blood. The rearrangement links TRBV20-1 to TRBJ1-6; D uncertain. The CDR3 here is CSAKMTGRDSPLHF. The DNA of the CDR3 is TGCAGTGCTAAAATGACGGGGAGGGATTCACCCCTCCACTTT.